This T cell receptor (beta chain) was retrieved from a study of PD-L1 blockade in urothelial cancer. The wider study: Bladder-origin urothelial cancer in males covered about 90% of the roughly 30 patients. Analyzed time points were 3 weeks (second dose) and 6 weeks after therapy began.

Clones were sequenced by immunoSEQ multiplex PCR, and TCRdb holds only the in-frame ones, with some missing. The data contain about 88,000 clones, roughly nine tenths of them singletons. This TCR was recovered from a man aged 55 to 70 with urothelial cancer. Source: PBMCs, taken around atezolizumab (anti-PD-L1) treatment.

CDR3 sequence: CAWSVKGTGGEKLFF. The DNA for the CDR3 is TGTGCCTGGAGTGTTAAGGGGACAGGGGGTGAAAAACTGTTTTTT. The chain employs TRBV30 and TRBJ1-4, with 11 bases lining up with TRBD1. Germline values: CDR1 GTSNPN, CDR2 SVGIG (reference sequence). There are 15 residues in the CDR3. V was clipped by 0 bases and J by 7 bases; unmatched bases: 4.